This note documents a single TCR beta chain sequence. The antigen is unknown. V lost 4 bases to trimming and J lost 6 bases, with 9 bases between them. Germline V lookup: CDR1 KGHDR, CDR2 SFDVKD. The CDR3 length is 13 residues. Libraries were prepared by immunoSEQ multiplex PCR; TCRdb keeps only in-frame clonotypes and omits some of them. The sample holds some 150,000 clones; 70% to 90% are singletons and the top ten take 8%. These data originate in a study of T cell responses to AZD1222 COVID-19 vaccine. Study information: Timing groups of about 4 and about 12 weeks for second doses were pooled.

Points from the study as a whole: The study found vaccine-associated CD4 TCRs spanning spike, dominant at 160-218 and 743-854. Donors were chiefly white British, with a greater number of females, and clonal diversity was perhaps underestimated.

This TCR came from an adult in good health. Here the sequenced sample was peripheral blood, taken on day 0 of AZD1222 vaccination. The chain uses TRBV24-1 and TRBJ2-1; D ambiguous. The CDR3 DNA reads as TGTGCCACCAGTGACCCCGGGTTCAATGAGCAGTTCTTC. Residues: CATSDPGFNEQFF.